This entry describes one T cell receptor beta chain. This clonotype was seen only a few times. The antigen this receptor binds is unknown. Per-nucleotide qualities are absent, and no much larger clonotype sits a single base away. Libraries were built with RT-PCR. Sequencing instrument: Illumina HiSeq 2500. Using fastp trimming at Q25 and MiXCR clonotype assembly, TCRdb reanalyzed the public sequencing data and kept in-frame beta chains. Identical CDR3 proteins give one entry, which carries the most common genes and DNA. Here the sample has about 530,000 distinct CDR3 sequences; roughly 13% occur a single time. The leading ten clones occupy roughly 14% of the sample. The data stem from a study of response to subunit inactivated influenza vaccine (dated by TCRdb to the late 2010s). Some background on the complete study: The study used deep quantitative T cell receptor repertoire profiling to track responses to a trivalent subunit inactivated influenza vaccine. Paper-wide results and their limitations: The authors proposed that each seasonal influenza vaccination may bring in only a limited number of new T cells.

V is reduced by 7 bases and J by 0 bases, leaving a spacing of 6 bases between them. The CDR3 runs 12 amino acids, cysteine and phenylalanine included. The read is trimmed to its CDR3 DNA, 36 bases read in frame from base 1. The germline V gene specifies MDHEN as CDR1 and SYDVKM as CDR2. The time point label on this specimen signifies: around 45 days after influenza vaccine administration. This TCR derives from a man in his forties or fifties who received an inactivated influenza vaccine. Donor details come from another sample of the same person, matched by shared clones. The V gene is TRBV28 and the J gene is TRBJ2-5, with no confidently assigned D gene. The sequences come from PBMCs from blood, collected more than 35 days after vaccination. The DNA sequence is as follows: TGTGCCAGCATCGGAGACCAAGAGACCCAGTACTTC. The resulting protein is CASIGDQETQYF.